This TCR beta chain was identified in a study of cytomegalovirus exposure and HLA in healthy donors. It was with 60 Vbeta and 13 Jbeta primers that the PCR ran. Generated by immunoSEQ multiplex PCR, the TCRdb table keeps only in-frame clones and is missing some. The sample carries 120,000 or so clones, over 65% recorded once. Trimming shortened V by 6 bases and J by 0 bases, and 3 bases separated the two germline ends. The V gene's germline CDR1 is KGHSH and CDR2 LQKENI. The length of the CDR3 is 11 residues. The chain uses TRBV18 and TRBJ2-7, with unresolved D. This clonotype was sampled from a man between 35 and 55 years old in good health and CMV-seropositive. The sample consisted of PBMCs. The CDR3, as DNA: TGTGCCAGCTCGTACTCCTACGAGCAGTACTTC. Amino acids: CASSYSYEQYF.